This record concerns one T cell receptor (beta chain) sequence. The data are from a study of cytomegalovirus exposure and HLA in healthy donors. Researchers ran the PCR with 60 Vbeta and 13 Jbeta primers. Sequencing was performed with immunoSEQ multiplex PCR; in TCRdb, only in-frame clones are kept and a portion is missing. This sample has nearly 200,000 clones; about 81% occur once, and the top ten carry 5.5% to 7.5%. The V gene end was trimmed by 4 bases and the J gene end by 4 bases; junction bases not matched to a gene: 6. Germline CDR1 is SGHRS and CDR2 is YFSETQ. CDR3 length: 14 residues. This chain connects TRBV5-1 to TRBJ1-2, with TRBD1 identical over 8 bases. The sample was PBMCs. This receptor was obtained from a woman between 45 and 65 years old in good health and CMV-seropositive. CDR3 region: CASSPGTGSYGYTF. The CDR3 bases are TGCGCCAGCAGCCCTGGGACAGGCTCCTATGGCTACACCTTC.